These 14 T cell receptor beta chains share one sample of origin, sequenced in a study of graft-versus-host responses after intestinal transplantation. No cognate antigen is known for these TCRs. Clones were sequenced by immunoSEQ multiplex PCR, and TCRdb holds only the in-frame ones, with some missing. Altogether fewer than 120,000 clones are present, just over 90% being singletons, with the ten largest covering roughly 0.5%. This sample comprised unstimulated CD8+ T cells sorted from spleen or lymph node cells, obtained before intestinal transplant. The source is a human donor who received an intestinal transplant.

The chain links TRBV15 to TRBJ1-2; D gene ambiguous. CDR3 length: 17 amino acids. V lost 0 bases and J lost 2, with 16 bases in between. In germline, CDR1 is LNHNV, CDR2 YYDKDF (reference sequence). CDR3 DNA: TGTGCCACCAGCAGAGATGCGAGCTACTCCTTCAACTATGGCTACACCTTC. Protein sequence: CATSRDASYSFNYGYTF.

The V call is TRBV2, the J call TRBJ2-3; no firm D call. CDR1 is SNHLY and CDR2 is FYNNEI in the germline V gene. The V end lost 2 bases, the J end lost 2 bases, and 11 bases lay between the germline ends. CDR3 length: 15 amino acids. CDR3 region: CASSEYGAPTDTQYF. The DNA for the CDR3 is TGTGCCAGCAGTGAATATGGCGCCCCCACAGATACGCAGTATTTT.

The V call is TRBV18, the J call TRBJ1-1; D not certain. Trimming took 0 bases from V and 1 from J, leaving 9 bases between them. CDR3 size: 15 residues. Germline V gene lookup returns CDR1 KGHSH and CDR2 LQKENI. In DNA form, the CDR3 reads TGTGCCAGCTCACCACCGGGCCAGAGGAACACTGAAGCTTTCTTT. Translation gives CASSPPGQRNTEAFF.

The genes are TRBV29-1 and TRBJ2-7; D possibly corresponds to TRBD2 (7 bases). Germline V gene data show CDR1 as SQVTM and CDR2 as ANQGSEA. Deletions cut 6 bases from V and 6 bases from J, with 15 bases between. The CDR3 length is 12 residues. In DNA, the CDR3 is TGCAGCGTGGGGGAGGGGGGAAGCGAGCAGTACTTC. This codes for CSVGEGGSEQYF.

The chain couples TRBV4-1 to TRBJ2-7, with 7 nucleotides matching TRBD1. Per the germline V gene, CDR1 is MGHRA and CDR2 is YSYEKL. The ends lost 4 bases at V and 2 bases at J; junction bases unmatched: 11. This CDR3 has 16 amino acids. CDR3 sequence (DNA): TGCGCCAGCAGCCTATCAGGGGGACGGGTTGCCTACGAGCAGTACTTC. Translating it yields CASSLSGGRVAYEQYF.

This clone was counted a few times. This chain joins TRBV5-6 and TRBJ2-7; tentatively, D is TRBD2 (5 bases). Germline V gives CDR1 SGHDT, CDR2 YYEEEE. The CDR3 is made up of 13 amino acids. Trimming left V 2 bases short and J 5 bases short, with 11 bases between. The CDR3 reads CASSLGSRDEQYF. For the CDR3, the DNA is TGTGCCAGCAGCTTAGGGAGCCGGGACGAGCAGTACTTC. Filled out from reference TRBV5-6 and TRBJ2-7, the complete variable domain reads DAGVTQSPTHLIKTRGQQVTLRCSPKSGHDTVSWYQQALGQGPQFIFQYYEEEERQRGNFPDRFSGHQFPNYSSELNVNALLLGDSALYLCASSLGSRDEQYFGPGTRLTVT.

This rearrangement joins TRBV5-1 to TRBJ2-7; either TRBD1 or TRBD2 may supply D (5 bases each). The length of the CDR3 is 17 residues. Trimming cost V 2 bases and J 0 bases, with 18 bases left between them. CDR1 and CDR2 from the germline V gene are SGHRS and YFSETQ. CDR3 nucleotides: TGCGCCAGCAGCTTAAATCTTCCCGGGGCCGACTCCTACGAGCAGTACTTC. Amino acids: CASSLNLPGADSYEQYF.

This sequence joins TRBV27 and TRBJ2-1; 8 nucleotides agree with TRBD2. J lost 0 bases, V lost 6 bases, and 22 bases had no gene match. Germline assignment: CDR1 MNHEY and CDR2 SMNVEV (reference sequence). This CDR3 region has 21 residues. The CDR3 region has the DNA TGTGCCAGCAGCCCCCACGCCCTAGCGGGTAGCGCTCGTAGCTCCTACAATGAGCAGTTCTTC. Amino acids: CASSPHALAGSARSSYNEQFF.

The chain carries TRBV15 and TRBJ2-5, with no clear D. Looked up from germline, CDR1 is LNHNV and CDR2 is YYDKDF (reference sequence). This CDR3 has 14 amino acids. V shed 5 bases and J shed 0 bases, with 10 bases lying between them. CDR3 DNA: TGTGCCACCAGCCCATCAGGCTACCAAGAGACCCAGTACTTC. Protein sequence: CATSPSGYQETQYF. Complete variable domain (other parts from reference TRBV15 and TRBJ2-5): DAMVIQNPRYQVTQFGKPVTLSCSQTLNHNVMYWYQQKSSQAPKLLFHYYDKDFNNEADTPDNFQSRRPNTSFCFLDIRSPGLGDTAMYLCATSPSGYQETQYFGPGTRLLVL.

CDR3 nucleotides: TGTGCCAGCAGTGAGGGGAGAGCGGTCACCTTC. Protein sequence: CASSEGRAVTF. The chain recombines TRBV6-4 with TRBJ1-2; D gene ambiguous. V lost 3 bases and J lost 13, with 12 bases in between. This CDR3 has 11 amino acids. Germline CDR1 and CDR2: MRHNA and SNTAGT.

In its sample, this clone was seen once. The chain joins TRBV7-9 to TRBJ2-1; tentative D call: TRBD2 (5 bases). Trimming removed 4 bases at V and 7 bases at J, with 20 bases between. Germline V lookup: CDR1 SEHNR, CDR2 FQNEAQ (reference sequence). The CDR3 runs 16 residues. The CDR3 DNA is TGTGCCAGCAGCTCCCCTGAGGGCAGTCCTTGGAATGAGCAGTTCTTC. Its translation is CASSSPEGSPWNEQFF.

The V gene is TRBV11-2, the J gene TRBJ2-7, with D perhaps matching TRBD2 (6 bases). Trimming removed 8 bases from V and 7 bases from J, with 9 bases in between. CDR3 length: 10 amino acids. Germline CDR1 reads SGHAT; CDR2 reads FQNNGV. CDR3 coding DNA: TGTGCCAGCTCCGGGGGAGAGCAGTACTTC. The encoded protein is CASSGGEQYF.

This clone showed up just once. The chain is built from TRBV11-2 and TRBJ2-7; tentatively, D is TRBD1 (5 bases). CDR1 SGHAT and CDR2 FQNNGV come from the germline V gene. Between the trimmed V and J ends, which lost 5 bases and 5 bases, there was a span of 19 bases. This CDR3 has 15 residues. This CDR3 reads CASSETARAMHEQYF. CDR3 DNA sequence: TGTGCCAGCAGCGAGACAGCCAGGGCTATGCACGAGCAGTACTTC.

This chain uses TRBV7-6 with TRBJ2-2, with D hard to call. Trimming shortened V by 5 bases and J by 4 bases, and 2 bases separated the two germline ends. Germline CDR1 and CDR2: SGHVS and FNYEAQ. The CDR3 is made up of 11 amino acids. The CDR3 reads CASSRTGELFF. In nucleotides, the CDR3 is TGTGCCAGCAGCCGCACCGGGGAGCTGTTTTTT.